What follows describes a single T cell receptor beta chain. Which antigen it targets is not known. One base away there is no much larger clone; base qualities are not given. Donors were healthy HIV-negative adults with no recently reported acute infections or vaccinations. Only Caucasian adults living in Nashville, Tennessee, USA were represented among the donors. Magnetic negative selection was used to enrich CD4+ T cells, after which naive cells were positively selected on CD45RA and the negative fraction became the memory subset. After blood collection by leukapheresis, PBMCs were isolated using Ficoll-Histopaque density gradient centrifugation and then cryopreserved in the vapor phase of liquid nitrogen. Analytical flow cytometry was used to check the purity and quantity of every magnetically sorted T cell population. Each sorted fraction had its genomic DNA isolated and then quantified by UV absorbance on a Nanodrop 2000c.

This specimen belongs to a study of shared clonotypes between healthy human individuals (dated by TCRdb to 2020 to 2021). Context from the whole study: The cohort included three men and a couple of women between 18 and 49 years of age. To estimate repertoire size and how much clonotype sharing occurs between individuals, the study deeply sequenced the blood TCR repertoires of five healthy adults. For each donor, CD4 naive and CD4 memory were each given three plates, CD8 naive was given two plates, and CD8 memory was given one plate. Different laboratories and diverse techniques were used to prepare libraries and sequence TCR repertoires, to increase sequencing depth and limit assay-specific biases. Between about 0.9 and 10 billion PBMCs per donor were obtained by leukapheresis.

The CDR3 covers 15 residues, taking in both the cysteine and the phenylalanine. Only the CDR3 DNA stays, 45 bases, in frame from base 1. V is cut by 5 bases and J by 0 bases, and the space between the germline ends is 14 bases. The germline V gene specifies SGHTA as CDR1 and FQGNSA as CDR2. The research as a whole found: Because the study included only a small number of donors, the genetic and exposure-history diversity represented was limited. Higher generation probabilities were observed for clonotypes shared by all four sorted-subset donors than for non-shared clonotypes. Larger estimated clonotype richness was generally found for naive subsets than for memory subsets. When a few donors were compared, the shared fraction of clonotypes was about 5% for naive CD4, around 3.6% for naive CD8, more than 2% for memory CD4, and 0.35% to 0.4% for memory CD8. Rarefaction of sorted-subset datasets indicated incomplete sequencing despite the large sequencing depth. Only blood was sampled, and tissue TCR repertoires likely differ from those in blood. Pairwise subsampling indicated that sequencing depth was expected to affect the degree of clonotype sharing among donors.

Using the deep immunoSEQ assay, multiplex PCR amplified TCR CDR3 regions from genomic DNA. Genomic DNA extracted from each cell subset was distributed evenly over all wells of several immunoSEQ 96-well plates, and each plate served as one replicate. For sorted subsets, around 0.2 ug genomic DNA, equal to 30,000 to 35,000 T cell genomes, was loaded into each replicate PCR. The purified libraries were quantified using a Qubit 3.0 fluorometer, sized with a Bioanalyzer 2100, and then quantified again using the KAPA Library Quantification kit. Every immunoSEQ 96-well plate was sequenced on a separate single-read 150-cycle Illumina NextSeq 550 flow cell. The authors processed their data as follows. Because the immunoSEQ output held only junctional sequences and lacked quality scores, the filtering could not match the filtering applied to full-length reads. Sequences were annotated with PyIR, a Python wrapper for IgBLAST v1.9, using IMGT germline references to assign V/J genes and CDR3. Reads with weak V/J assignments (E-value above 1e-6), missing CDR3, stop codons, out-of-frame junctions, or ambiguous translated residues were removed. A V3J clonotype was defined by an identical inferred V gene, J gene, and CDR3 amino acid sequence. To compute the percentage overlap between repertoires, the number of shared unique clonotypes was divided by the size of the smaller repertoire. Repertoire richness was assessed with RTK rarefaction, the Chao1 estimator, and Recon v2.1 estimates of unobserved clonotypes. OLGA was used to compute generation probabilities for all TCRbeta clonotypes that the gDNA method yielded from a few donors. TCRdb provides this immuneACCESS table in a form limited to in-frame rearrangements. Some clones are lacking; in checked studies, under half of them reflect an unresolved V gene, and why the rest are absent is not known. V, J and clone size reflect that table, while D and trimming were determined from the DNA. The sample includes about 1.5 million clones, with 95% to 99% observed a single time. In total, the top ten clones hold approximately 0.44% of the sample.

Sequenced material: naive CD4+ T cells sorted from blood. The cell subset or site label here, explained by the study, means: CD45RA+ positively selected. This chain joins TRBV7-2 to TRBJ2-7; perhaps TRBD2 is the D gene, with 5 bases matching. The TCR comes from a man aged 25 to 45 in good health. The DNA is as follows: TGTGCCAGCAGCCGCAGAGCGGTTAACTCCTACGAGCAGTACTTC. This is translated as CASSRRAVNSYEQYF.